This TCR beta chain was captured by sequencing in a study of shared clonotypes between healthy human individuals. Turning to the study itself: The study used three CD4 naive, three CD4 memory, two CD8 naive and one CD8 memory plate per donor.

The CDR3 contains 14 residues. V was pared by 4 bases and J by 11 bases, with 13 bases of the junction left unmatched. Germline CDR1 reads MNHNS; CDR2 reads SASEGT. Assay: immunoSEQ multiplex PCR; the TCRdb copy retains only in-frame clones and omits some. The data contain approximately 1.1 million clones, 75% to 85% of them seen just once; the ten biggest clones take up 0.5% to 0.6%. The sample consisted of memory CD4+ T cells from PBMCs. Subset noted: CD45RA-negative fraction. This receptor was identified in a man between 18 and 35 years old in good health. Some clones in this sample may be carry-over from other donors' samples. The V gene is TRBV6-1, the J gene TRBJ1-1; 7 bases align to TRBD1. CDR3 coding DNA: TGTGCCAGCAGTGCAGGGGGTGGCCGCGTTGACGCTTTCTTT. Residues: CASSAGGGRVDAFF.